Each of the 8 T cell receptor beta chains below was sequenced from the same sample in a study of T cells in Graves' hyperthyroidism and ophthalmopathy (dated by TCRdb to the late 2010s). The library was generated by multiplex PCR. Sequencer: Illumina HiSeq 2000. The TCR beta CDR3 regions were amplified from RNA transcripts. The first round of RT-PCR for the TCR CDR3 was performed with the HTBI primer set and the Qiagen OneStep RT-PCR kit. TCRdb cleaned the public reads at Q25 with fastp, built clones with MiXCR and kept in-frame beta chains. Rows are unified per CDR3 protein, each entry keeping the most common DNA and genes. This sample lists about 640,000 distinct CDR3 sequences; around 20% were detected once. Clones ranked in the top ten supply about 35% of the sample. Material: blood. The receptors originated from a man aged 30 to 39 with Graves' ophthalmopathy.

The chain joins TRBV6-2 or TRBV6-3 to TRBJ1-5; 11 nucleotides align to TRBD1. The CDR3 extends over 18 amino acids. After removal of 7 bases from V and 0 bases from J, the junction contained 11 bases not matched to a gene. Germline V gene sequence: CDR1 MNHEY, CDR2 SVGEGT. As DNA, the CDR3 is TGTGCCAGCATTTCCCGGGACAGGGGGTATTATAGCAATCAGCCCCAGCATTTT. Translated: CASISRDRGYYSNQPQHF.

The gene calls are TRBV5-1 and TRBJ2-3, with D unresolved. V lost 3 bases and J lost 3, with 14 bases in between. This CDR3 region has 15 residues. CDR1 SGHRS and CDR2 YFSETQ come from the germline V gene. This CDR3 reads CASSSSPERTDTQYF. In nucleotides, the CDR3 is TGCGCCAGCAGCTCCTCACCTGAGCGTACAGATACGCAGTATTTT.

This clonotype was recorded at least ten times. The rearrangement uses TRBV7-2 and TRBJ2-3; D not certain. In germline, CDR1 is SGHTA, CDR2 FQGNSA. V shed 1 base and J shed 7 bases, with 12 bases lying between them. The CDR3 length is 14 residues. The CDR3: CASSLGGSAYTQYF. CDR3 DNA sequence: TGTGCCAGCAGCTTAGGGGGTTCGGCATATACGCAGTATTTT.

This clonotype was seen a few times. Here the CDR3 reads CASSHALGASYEQYF. The CDR3 DNA follows: TGTGCCAGCAGCCACGCACTAGGGGCGTCCTACGAGCAGTACTTC. The rearrangement joins TRBV4-2 to TRBJ2-7; the D call may be TRBD1 or TRBD2 (5 bases each). Trimming pared 3 bases from V and 1 base from J, leaving 13 bases between. This CDR3 is built from 15 residues. In germline, CDR1 is LGHNA, CDR2 YNFKEQ.

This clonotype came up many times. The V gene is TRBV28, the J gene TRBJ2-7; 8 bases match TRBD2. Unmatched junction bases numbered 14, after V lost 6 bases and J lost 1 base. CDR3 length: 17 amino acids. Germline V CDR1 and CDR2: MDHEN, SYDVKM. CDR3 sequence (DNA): TGTGCCAGCAGCCCTCCCAGAGAGGAGCGGGAGTCCTACGAGCAGTACTTC. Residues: CASSPPREERESYEQYF. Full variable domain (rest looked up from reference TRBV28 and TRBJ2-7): DVKVTQSSRYLVKRTGEKVFLECVQDMDHENMFWYRQDPGLGLRLIYFSYDVKMKEKGDIPEGYSVSREKKERFSLILESASTNQTSMYLCASSPPREERESYEQYFGPGTRLTVT.

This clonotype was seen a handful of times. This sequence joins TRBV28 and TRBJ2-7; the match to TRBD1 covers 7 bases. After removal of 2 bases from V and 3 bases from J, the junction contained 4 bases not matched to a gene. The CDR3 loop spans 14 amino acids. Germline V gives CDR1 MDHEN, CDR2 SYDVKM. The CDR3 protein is CASSLHHRGYEQYF. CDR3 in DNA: TGTGCCAGCAGTTTACACCACAGGGGCTACGAGCAGTACTTC.

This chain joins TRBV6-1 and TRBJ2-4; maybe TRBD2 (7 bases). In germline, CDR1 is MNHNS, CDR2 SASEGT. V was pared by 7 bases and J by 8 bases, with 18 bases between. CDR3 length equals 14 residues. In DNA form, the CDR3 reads TGTGCCAGCACCTCTCGGGGGGCGTGGGACATTCAGTACTTC. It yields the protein CASTSRGAWDIQYF.

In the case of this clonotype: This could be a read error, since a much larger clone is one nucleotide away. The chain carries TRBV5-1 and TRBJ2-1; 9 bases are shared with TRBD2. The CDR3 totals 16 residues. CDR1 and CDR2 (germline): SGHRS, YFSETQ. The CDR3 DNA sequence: TGCGCCAGCAGCTCGACTAGCGGAAGCTCCTGCAATGAGCAGTTCTTC. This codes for CASSSTSGSSCNEQFF.